This T cell receptor (beta chain) originates from a study of blood T cell repertoires in COVID-19. Background on the study: Sample material is recorded as cDNA or gDNA derived from T cells, B-cell-depleted T cells, or PBMCs.

Original data processing: Amplification from reference gene primers served as the basis for estimated nucleated cell counts. Assay used: immunoSEQ multiplex PCR; TCRdb lists only in-frame clones, some missing. D and trimming come from the DNA, and the V and J calls and clone size come from that table. The data hold around 99,000 clones, with about 78% observed a single time. The TCR sequence derives from a human donor in a cohort sampled during active or convalescent COVID-19. The specimen sequenced was peripheral blood.

The DNA of the CDR3 is TGTGCCACCAGTGAACACAGCGTGAGGGACACTGAAGCTTTCTTT. Protein sequence: CATSEHSVRDTEAFF. The chain carries TRBV24-1 and TRBJ1-1; D call uncertain. V was trimmed by 4 bases and J by 3 bases, leaving 14 bases between them. This CDR3 contains 15 residues. The germline CDR1 and CDR2 sequences are KGHDR and SFDVKD.